Following are 5 T cell receptor beta chains from one sample sequenced in a study of T cells in Graves' hyperthyroidism and ophthalmopathy. RNA transcripts yielded amplified TCR beta CDR3 regions. HTBI primers were used for first-round RT-PCR of the TCR CDR3. TCRdb used MiXCR to reprocess the multiplex PCR reads, holding one entry per CDR3 protein. The table has hundreds of thousands of distinct CDR3 sequences, roughly 46% seen once. Sequencing was done on a sample of peripheral blood or thyroid tissue (not recorded which). These receptors were obtained from an adult man with Graves' disease, either hyperthyroidism or ophthalmopathy (not recorded which).

On this clonotype: A read error may produce the germline difference seen at one junction end. The chain links TRBV20-1 to TRBJ2-7, with D possibly being TRBD1 (5 bases). CDR3 size: 13 residues. Germline lookup yields CDR1 DFQATT and CDR2 SNEGSKA (reference sequence). CDR3 region: CSAGDSDSYEQYF. The CDR3, as DNA: TGCAGTGCTGGAGACAGCGACTCCTACGAGCAGTACTTC.

To note about this clonotype: This may arise from a read error, as a much more abundant clone is one base away. Here the CDR3 omits its conserved ending phenylalanine or tryptophan, so a read error is the likely source. The rearrangement uses TRBV9 and TRBJ1-2, with 9 bases lining up with TRBD1. CDR1 is SGDLS and CDR2 is YYNGEE in the germline V gene. The CDR3 totals 15 residues. V lost 0 bases, J lost 2 bases, and 2 bases stayed unmatched. The CDR3 sequence: CASSVGDRDNYGYTL. DNA for the CDR3: TGTGCCAGCAGCGTAGGGGACAGGGACAACTATGGCTACACCCTC.

This clonotype showed up many times. The V gene is TRBV7-3, the J gene TRBJ2-7; 9 nucleotides match TRBD2. The CDR3 covers 14 residues. Germline V CDR1 and CDR2: SGHTA, FQGTGA. J was trimmed by 2 bases and V by 5 bases; bases with no gene match: 4. DNA for the CDR3: TGTGCCAGCAGCAAGACTAGCGGAGCCTACGAGCAGTACTTC. Translated: CASSKTSGAYEQYF.

The rearrangement uses TRBV12-3 or TRBV12-4 and TRBJ1-1, with a weak D call TRBD1 (5 bases). This CDR3 has 15 residues. Between the trimmed V and J ends, which lost 3 bases and 5 bases, there was a span of 16 bases. CDR3 region: CASSFSGGRRTEAFF. CDR3 sequence (DNA): TGTGCCAGCAGTTTTTCGGGGGGAAGGAGAACTGAAGCTTTCTTT.

About this clonotype itself: One end of the junction does not line up with germline, which may come from a read error. V is TRBV14 and J is TRBJ2-7, with TRBD2 matching 9 bases. The CDR3 covers 14 residues. CDR1 SGHDN and CDR2 FVKESK come from the germline V gene. The CDR3 coding sequence is TGTGCCATCAGCCCTAGCGGGATCGTCTACGAGCAGTACTTC. This encodes CAISPSGIVYEQYF.